In this sample, the clone carrying this T cell receptor beta chain turned up many times. What it recognizes is unknown. This sample stems from a study of CD8 T cells in ankylosing spondylitis. TCRdb itself ran the 5' RACE reads through MiXCR, one entry per CDR3 protein. The table has roughly 86,000 distinct CDR3 sequences, just under 9% seen once; the top ten hold under 6%. Findings and limits, study-wide: Blood of patients with ankylosing spondylitis appeared to be characterized by a TCR beta motif of eight or nine highly homologous variants.

Trimming pared 0 bases from V and 5 bases from J, leaving 14 bases between. The CDR3 runs 15 residues. Germline V CDR1 and CDR2: LGHNA, YNFKEQ. The gene calls are TRBV4-2 and TRBJ2-7; D is perhaps TRBD1 (6 bases). The sequence derives from a male donor with ankylosing spondylitis or in good health (not recorded which). The sequenced sample consisted of blood, either unsorted or a sorted T cell fraction (not recorded which). CDR3 protein: CASSQDVRRGHEQYF. Here the CDR3 DNA reads TGTGCCAGCAGCCAAGATGTGCGCAGGGGACACGAGCAGTACTTC.